These 11 T cell receptor beta chains came from one sample sequenced in a study of cytomegalovirus exposure and HLA in healthy donors. PCR involved 60 Vbeta and 13 Jbeta primers. TCRdb keeps only in-frame clones here, not all; method: immunoSEQ multiplex PCR. The sample carries approximately 61,000 clones, about 80% recorded once. Material for sequencing was PBMCs. These receptors were obtained from a man between 45 and 60 years old in good health and CMV-seropositive.

This chain uses TRBV7-3 with TRBJ1-1; D not resolved. Trimming shortened V by 0 bases and J by 5 bases, and 7 bases separated the two germline ends. CDR1 is SGHTA, CDR2 FQGTGA, per germline. The CDR3 is 13 residues long. The CDR3 nucleotides are TGTGCCAGCAGCTTAACGATCAGGACTGAAGCTTTCTTT. It codes for CASSLTIRTEAFF.

The V and J genes are TRBV5-1 and TRBJ2-7, with D perhaps matching TRBD1 (6 bases). CDR1 and CDR2 (germline): SGHRS, YFSETQ. Trimming left V 5 bases short and J 0 bases short, with 12 bases between. The length of the CDR3 is 14 residues. The CDR3 loop is CASSSRQASYEQYF. CDR3 DNA sequence: TGCGCCAGCAGTTCCCGACAGGCCTCCTACGAGCAGTACTTC.

This clone has only one observation. V is TRBV23-1 and J is TRBJ2-7; D gene uncertain. TRBV23-1 falls under the ORF class, with uncertain function. V lost 11 bases, J lost 7 bases, and 9 bases lay in between. This CDR3 comprises 9 residues. The CDR3 nucleotides are TGCGCCGCTAGAAAAGAGCAGTACTTC. Protein: CAARKEQYF.

The rearrangement uses TRBV18 and TRBJ2-7, with D possibly TRBD2 on 5 matching bases. Gene TRBJ2-1 matches the end of the DNA better, so the J call may be wrong. The length of the CDR3 is 16 residues. Per germline, CDR1 KGHSH and CDR2 LQKENI. The CDR3 nucleotides are TGTGCCAGCTCACCACCGGCTAGCAGTTCGGGCAATGAGCAGTTCTTC. Its translation: CASSPPASSSGNEQFF.

The chain employs TRBV4-1 and TRBJ2-1, with 8 bases aligning to TRBD1. V lost 3 bases, J lost 1 base, and 17 bases stayed unmatched. The CDR3 totals 20 residues. Germline CDR1 MGHRA, CDR2 YSYEKL. The CDR3 nucleotides read TGCGCCAGCAGCCATAAAACGGGACAGGTACCCTTCCTTTCCTACAATGAGCAGTTCTTC. This codes for CASSHKTGQVPFLSYNEQFF.

This clone has just a few counts. The V gene is TRBV27, the J gene TRBJ1-5, with D unresolved. CDR1 MNHEY and CDR2 SMNVEV come from the germline V gene (reference sequence). V was shortened by 6 bases and J by 0 bases, with 9 bases between the two germline ends. This CDR3 comprises 14 residues. CDR3 residues: CASSLQNSNQPQHF. The CDR3 DNA is TGTGCCAGCAGCTTACAGAATAGCAATCAGCCCCAGCATTTT.

Regarding this clone: Other DNA sequences within the sample encode an identical CDR3. V and J are TRBV7-2 and TRBJ2-7, with 8 bases matching TRBD1. CDR1 and CDR2 (germline): SGHTA, FQGNSA. This CDR3 has 15 residues. V trimming: 0 bases; J trimming: 2 bases; junction bases outside the gene matches: 3. The CDR3 region has the DNA TGTGCCAGCAGCTTAGCTGCAGGGGGCGCCTACGAGCAGTACTTC. The encoded protein is CASSLAAGGAYEQYF.

With respect to this clone: At one end the junction does not follow the germline gene, possibly because of a read error. The rearrangement uses TRBV28 and TRBJ1-2; 8 nucleotides align to TRBD1. Germline CDR1 is MDHEN and CDR2 is SYDVKM. The CDR3 covers 12 residues. The CDR3 coding sequence is TGTGCCAGCAGTATTCGACAGGGGTACTGTTCCTTC. Its protein is CASSIRQGYCSF.

This clone occurred a few times. A read error is possible here, since a much larger clone lies one base away. The same CDR3 is also encoded by other DNA sequences in this sample. The chain links TRBV4-3 to TRBJ2-1; the D is unclear. CDR1 is LGHNA and CDR2 is YSLEER in the germline V gene. This CDR3 is 17 amino acids long. V lost 4 bases and J lost 6, with 22 bases in between. The chain's CDR3 is CASSPDMIVLISNEQFF. The CDR3, as DNA: TGCGCCAGCAGCCCAGATATGATCGTACTCATCTCCAATGAGCAGTTCTTC.

The gene calls are TRBV6-5 and TRBJ2-5; D is possibly TRBD1 (6 bases). V was shortened by 5 bases and J by 1 base, with 14 bases between the two germline ends. The CDR3 totals 15 residues. Germline V gene sequence: CDR1 MNHEY, CDR2 SVGAGI. The CDR3 DNA reads TGTGCCAGCAGTCGCAATCCGGACAGCCAAGAGACCCAGTACTTC. Protein: CASSRNPDSQETQYF.

This clone was detected only a few times. A much larger clone differs from this one at a single base, so this may be a read error. The chain is built from TRBV28 and TRBJ2-1; weak D call: TRBD2 (5 bases). In germline, CDR1 is MDHEN, CDR2 SYDVKM. The CDR3 contains 17 residues. CDR3 bases: TGTGCCACCAGTTTGGAGACTATAGAAGGGTATTACAATGAGCAGTTCTTC. It specifies CATSLETIEGYYNEQFF.